This entry is about one T cell receptor (beta chain). Its antigen is still unknown. The germline gives CDR1 SEHNR, CDR2 FQNEAQ (reference sequence). V was clipped by 5 bases and J by 3 bases; unmatched bases: 3. The CDR3 is made up of 13 amino acids. Sequencing used cDNA as its template, made by extracting RNA and reverse transcribing it. The data were produced by immunoSEQ multiplex PCR, yet TCRdb's version contains in-frame clones alone and is incomplete. The sample has more than 150,000 clones; around 60% are singletons. The sample comes from a study of CD8+ T cells in alopecia areata. Study-wide results and limits: Lesional scalp, notably in alopecia totalis/universalis, had clonality above that of normal scalp.

Peripheral blood, together with lesional scalp punch biopsies, was collected from alopecia areata patients. The clonotype originates from a human donor with alopecia areata. The material was CD4+ T cells sorted from blood, obtained at week 0. This chain joins TRBV7-9 and TRBJ2-5, with 7 bases identical to TRBD2. The CDR3 region has the DNA TGTGCCAGCAGCCGACTAGCTGAAGAGACCCAGTACTTC. Its translation: CASSRLAEETQYF.